Each of the 27 T cell receptor beta chains below was sequenced from the same sample in a study of control samples from healthy donors and cancer patients. This table comes from immunoSEQ multiplex PCR, and its TCRdb copy is limited to in-frame clones, with some not included. The sample gives some 71,000 clones, about nine tenths of which show up once; 0.95% to 1.5% is in the top ten. Material: PBMCs. These receptors were collected from a woman aged 50 to 65 with colorectal cancer.

V is TRBV15 and J is TRBJ1-1, with a tentative D call TRBD1 (6 bases). The CDR3 sequence is 14 residues long. V was clipped by 3 bases and J by 3 bases, with 11 bases between them. Germline V CDR1 and CDR2: LNHNV, YYDKDF (reference sequence). This CDR3 is CATSRLPGDTEAFF. For the CDR3, the DNA is TGTGCCACCAGCAGGCTCCCAGGGGACACTGAAGCTTTCTTT.

The chain employs TRBV30 and TRBJ1-2, with D perhaps matching TRBD1 (5 bases). This CDR3 is built from 15 residues. The V end was cut by 2 bases, the J end by 3 bases, with 16 bases between. Germline values: CDR1 GTSNPN, CDR2 SVGIG (reference sequence). CDR3 sequence (DNA): TGTGCCTGGAGTAACGGGGCAAGACCAGACTATGGCTACACCTTC. Residues: CAWSNGARPDYGYTF.

The V gene is TRBV7-8, the J gene TRBJ1-1; tentatively, D is TRBD1 (5 bases). Germline V gives CDR1 SGHVS, CDR2 FQNEAQ. Trimming stripped 3 bases from V and 0 bases from J, with 14 bases between. CDR3 size: 16 residues. The CDR3 DNA sequence: TGTGCCAGCAGCTTCTCCGACAGAATCATGAACACTGAAGCTTTCTTT. It encodes CASSFSDRIMNTEAFF.

J is TRBJ2-3 and V is TRBV28; 8 bases are shared with TRBD2. Trimming at V came to 4 bases and at J to 4 bases, leaving 10 bases not matched to a gene. Germline-derived CDR1 and CDR2 are MDHEN and SYDVKM. The CDR3 is 16 amino acids. The CDR3 DNA follows: TGTGCCAGCAGTTCCAATGGACTAGCCGGTTCAGATACGCAGTATTTT. It yields the protein CASSSNGLAGSDTQYF.

This clone was recorded once. The gene calls are TRBV15 and TRBJ2-1, with TRBD2 matching 8 bases. The length of the CDR3 is 15 residues. Trimming took 0 bases from V and 5 from J; bases not matched to a gene: 3. Germline assignment: CDR1 LNHNV and CDR2 YYDKDF (reference sequence). The CDR3 DNA reads as TGTGCCACCAGCAGAGAGGTAGCGGGACACAATGAGCAGTTCTTC. Protein product: CATSREVAGHNEQFF.

The chain joins TRBV29-1 to TRBJ2-1, with 9 bases aligning to TRBD2. The CDR3 covers 14 residues. Unmatched junction bases numbered 10, after V lost 7 bases and J lost 6 bases. CDR1 is SQVTM, CDR2 ANQGSEA, per germline. As DNA, the CDR3 is TGCAGCGCAACAGGGACTAGCCTCTTCAATGAGCAGTTCTTC. Amino acid sequence: CSATGTSLFNEQFF.

This chain joins TRBV30 and TRBJ1-2; 10 bases map to TRBD1. V trimming: 3 bases; J trimming: 4 bases; junction bases outside the gene matches: 8. Looked up from germline, CDR1 is GTSNPN and CDR2 is SVGIG (reference sequence). The length of the CDR3 is 15 residues. The CDR3 DNA reads TGTGCCTGGAGAGTCTCGGACAGGGGGATCTATGGCTACACCTTC. Translating gives CAWRVSDRGIYGYTF.

The genes are TRBV4-1 and TRBJ1-6; D unclear. CDR3 length: 17 amino acids. Germline V gene data show CDR1 as MGHRA and CDR2 as YSYEKL. Trimming left V 1 base short and J 7 bases short, with 17 bases between. The CDR3 nucleotides read TGCGCCAGCAGCCAAGTGCTGGCCGTCAGAGGCAATTCACCCCTCCACTTT. Protein product: CASSQVLAVRGNSPLHF.

The rearrangement uses TRBV30 and TRBJ1-1, with D tentatively TRBD1 (5 bases). Trimming shortened V by 3 bases and J by 1 base, and 12 bases separated the two germline ends. This CDR3 has 14 amino acids. Germline loops: CDR1 GTSNPN, CDR2 SVGIG (reference sequence). The CDR3 protein is CAWRKRGRNTEAFF. The CDR3 DNA sequence: TGTGCCTGGAGGAAAAGGGGCAGGAACACTGAAGCTTTCTTT.

V is TRBV2 and J is TRBJ1-5; D unclear. The CDR3 is 13 amino acids. Germline CDR1 and CDR2: SNHLY and FYNNEI. The V gene lost 5 bases and the J gene lost 4 bases, with 9 bases spanning the gap. DNA for the CDR3: TGTGCCAGCAGTCCAGAATATAATCAGCCCCAGCATTTT. Its translation: CASSPEYNQPQHF.

This sequence joins TRBV30 and TRBJ2-3; 7 bases map to TRBD1. Germline V lookup: CDR1 GTSNPN, CDR2 SVGIG (reference sequence). V was pared by 0 bases and J by 6 bases, with 6 bases of the junction left unmatched. This CDR3 has 14 residues. The CDR3 bases are TGTGCCTGGAGTGTACCATTGGGACAGGATACGCAGTATTTT. Its translation is CAWSVPLGQDTQYF. Supplemented by reference TRBV30 and TRBJ2-3, the full variable domain reads SQTIHQWPATLVQPVGSPLSLECTVEGTSNPNLYWYRQAAGRGLQLLFYSVGIGQISSEVPQNLSASRPQDRQFILSSKKLLLSDSGFYLCAWSVPLGQDTQYFGPGTRLTVL.

The V gene is TRBV6-5, the J gene TRBJ1-1; tentatively, D is TRBD1 (5 bases). Trimming removed 7 bases at V and 4 bases at J, with 16 bases between. The germline V gene encodes CDR1 MNHEY and CDR2 SVGAGI. The CDR3 is 14 amino acids. Here the CDR3 DNA reads TGTGCCAGCAAGGCAGGGATAGTCGGCACTGAAGCTTTCTTT. Protein product: CASKAGIVGTEAFF.

V is TRBV5-1 and J is TRBJ1-1; D call uncertain. V was pared by 3 bases and J by 0 bases, with 12 bases between. Germline V gene data show CDR1 as SGHRS and CDR2 as YFSETQ. The CDR3 totals 15 residues. CDR3 residues: CASSYDGPMNTEAFF. In nucleotides, the CDR3 is TGCGCCAGCAGCTACGACGGTCCGATGAACACTGAAGCTTTCTTT.

V gene TRBV30 combines with J gene TRBJ2-1; D not resolved. CDR3 length: 12 amino acids. The V end lost 2 bases, the J end lost 3 bases, and 5 bases lay between the germline ends. The germline V gene has CDR1 GTSNPN and CDR2 SVGIG (reference sequence). CDR3 region: CAWSPDYNEQFF. The CDR3 DNA reads as TGTGCCTGGAGTCCTGACTACAATGAGCAGTTCTTC.

CDR3 sequence: CASSLRRYTGELFF. The CDR3 DNA reads TGTGCCAGCAGCCTTCGACGGTACACCGGGGAGCTGTTTTTT. The chain links TRBV6-5 to TRBJ2-2; D is ambiguous. V was trimmed by 6 bases and J by 3 bases, leaving 11 bases between them. Germline V gene lookup returns CDR1 MNHEY and CDR2 SVGAGI. This CDR3 comprises 14 residues.

This clone was recorded only once. The chain uses TRBV30 and TRBJ2-5, with D possibly being TRBD1 (6 bases). With 2 bases removed from V and 1 base from J, the gap between germline ends came to 17 bases. The CDR3 length is 16 residues. The germline CDR1 and CDR2 sequences are GTSNPN and SVGIG (reference sequence). CDR3 nucleotides: TGTGCCTGGAGTCAGGGTCTGGGGGCGGGCCAAGAGACCCAGTACTTC. Its protein product is CAWSQGLGAGQETQYF.

This chain links TRBV19 with TRBJ1-1; TRBD1 is a possible D gene (6 bases). CDR1 and CDR2 (germline): LNHDA, SQIVND (reference sequence). Trimming cost V 7 bases and J 0 bases, with 15 bases left between them. The CDR3 length is 15 residues. The CDR3 nucleotides are TGTGCCAGTATTACCGCGACAGGCTTGAACACTGAAGCTTTCTTT. It encodes CASITATGLNTEAFF.

The V call is TRBV19, the J call TRBJ2-5; D is possibly TRBD2 (5 bases). Germline CDR1 reads LNHDA; CDR2 reads SQIVND (reference sequence). Trimming removed 5 bases from V and 1 base from J, with 11 bases in between. The CDR3 has 14 residues. The DNA of the CDR3 is TGTGCCAGTAGTCCCCGGGGAAGCCAAGAGACCCAGTACTTC. Protein: CASSPRGSQETQYF.

This clone appeared once. This chain joins TRBV5-4 and TRBJ1-6; D is unclear. Germline-derived CDR1 and CDR2 are SGHNT and YYREEE (reference sequence). The CDR3 runs to 15 residues. The V gene lost 0 bases and the J gene lost 8 bases, with 12 bases spanning the gap. The CDR3, as DNA: TGTGCCAGCAGCTTGGAACCGGATGGGGATTCACCCCTCCACTTT. It codes for CASSLEPDGDSPLHF.

The chain employs TRBV7-9 and TRBJ2-2; D gene unclear. Per germline, CDR1 SEHNR and CDR2 FQNEAQ (reference sequence). The CDR3 covers 14 residues. V was trimmed by 1 base and J by 3 bases, leaving 6 bases between them. CDR3 nucleotides: TGTGCCAGCAGCTTAGGTCCGGACACCGGGGAGCTGTTTTTT. It encodes CASSLGPDTGELFF.

The J gene is TRBJ2-3, the V gene TRBV9; 10 bases are a match to TRBD2. The CDR3 spans 15 residues. Germline CDR1 and CDR2: SGDLS and YYNGEE. After removal of 4 bases from V and 5 bases from J, the junction contained 7 bases not matched to a gene. The CDR3 reads CASSFSGGSEDTQYF. The CDR3 bases are TGTGCCAGCAGCTTTAGCGGGGGGTCGGAAGATACGCAGTATTTT.

The chain carries TRBV4-1 and TRBJ2-7; tentatively, D is TRBD2 (6 bases). V lost 1 base and J 2 bases, leaving 6 bases between the germline ends. This CDR3 region has 13 residues. Germline CDR1 and CDR2: MGHRA and YSYEKL. The CDR3 sequence: CASSQGLAYEQYF. The CDR3 DNA follows: TGCGCCAGCAGCCAAGGACTAGCCTACGAGCAGTACTTC.

This sequence joins TRBV11-2 and TRBJ2-1; 13 bases match TRBD2. The junction had 6 bases not matched to a gene; V was cut back by 6 bases and J by 4 bases. Germline V lookup: CDR1 SGHAT, CDR2 FQNNGV. The CDR3 covers 16 residues. The CDR3: CASSPATSGGYNEQFF. CDR3 nucleotide sequence: TGTGCCAGCAGTCCAGCGACTAGCGGGGGGTACAATGAGCAGTTCTTC.

The chain employs TRBV5-1 and TRBJ2-5, with 9 bases fitting TRBD2. After removal of 0 bases from V and 1 base from J, the junction contained 4 bases not matched to a gene. The CDR3 is 16 amino acids. The germline CDR1 and CDR2 sequences are SGHRS and YFSETQ. Written as DNA, the CDR3 is TGCGCCAGCAGCTTGGCCGAAGCGGGGGGCCAAGAGACCCAGTACTTC. It translates to CASSLAEAGGQETQYF.

This chain connects TRBV4-1 to TRBJ2-3; the match to TRBD1 covers 8 bases. CDR1 and CDR2 (germline): MGHRA, YSYEKL. The length of the CDR3 is 15 residues. V shed 8 bases, J shed 0 bases, and the junction held 7 bases outside the gene matches. DNA of the CDR3: TGCGCCAGCGCCAGGGGGCAGCTTAGCACAGATACGCAGTATTTT. Amino acid sequence: CASARGQLSTDTQYF.

The chain combines TRBV28 with TRBJ2-1, with D perhaps TRBD2 (5 bases). The CDR3 length is 13 residues. Trimming left V 10 bases short and J 0 bases short, with 10 bases between. Germline assignment: CDR1 MDHEN and CDR2 SYDVKM. CDR3 sequence (DNA): TGTGCCACCAATAGCGTCTCCTACAATGAGCAGTTCTTC. Protein sequence: CATNSVSYNEQFF.

This chain links TRBV5-4 with TRBJ2-3, with TRBD1 matching 7 bases. The ends lost 0 bases at V and 6 bases at J; junction bases unmatched: 10. CDR1 is SGHNT, CDR2 YYREEE, per germline (reference sequence). This CDR3 comprises 16 residues. The CDR3 here is CASSLGGQIGHDTQYF. In DNA form, the CDR3 reads TGTGCCAGCAGCTTGGGGGGACAGATCGGGCACGATACGCAGTATTTT. The whole variable domain, remainder taken from reference TRBV5-4 and TRBJ2-3, is ETGVTQSPTHLIKTRGQQVTLRCSSQSGHNTVSWYQQALGQGPQFIFQYYREEENGRGNFPPRFSGLQFPNYSSELNVNALELDDSALYLCASSLGGQIGHDTQYFGPGTRLTVL.